The 9 T cell receptor beta chains given below trace back to one sample, sequenced in a study of control samples from healthy donors and cancer patients. Profiled with immunoSEQ multiplex PCR; TCRdb holds only in-frame clones, not every one. The sample lists 120,000 to 150,000 clones; 91% were seen once. The specimen was blood. The receptors were sampled from a man aged 30 to 39 in good health.

The chain recombines TRBV5-4 with TRBJ1-6; tentative D call: TRBD1 (6 bases). Trimming removed 5 bases at V and 5 bases at J, with 14 bases between. CDR1 is SGHNT, CDR2 YYREEE, per germline (reference sequence). The CDR3 runs to 15 residues. This CDR3 reads CASSQQGRNNSPLHF. The CDR3 DNA is TGTGCCAGCAGTCAACAGGGAAGGAATAATTCACCCCTCCACTTT.

The chain employs TRBV27 and TRBJ1-2, with a possible D match to TRBD1 (6 bases). Germline lookup yields CDR1 MNHEY and CDR2 SMNVEV (reference sequence). The CDR3 is 16 amino acids. V was shortened by 8 bases and J by 5 bases, with 24 bases between the two germline ends. CDR3 DNA sequence: TGTGCCAGCGGGAAATCCGTGGGGGCCCCATCTTATGGCTACACCTTC. This gives the protein CASGKSVGAPSYGYTF.

This clone has a handful of counts. The gene calls are TRBV20-1 and TRBJ2-7, with unresolved D. CDR3 size: 11 residues. In germline, CDR1 is DFQATT, CDR2 SNEGSKA (reference sequence). V was shortened by 6 bases and J by 5 bases, with 11 bases between the two germline ends. CDR3 amino acids: CSAASWDEQYF. In nucleotides, the CDR3 is TGCAGTGCCGCCTCTTGGGACGAGCAGTACTTC.

J is TRBJ2-7 and V is TRBV28; 9 bases match TRBD2. V lost 4 bases, J lost 5 bases, and 9 bases stayed unmatched. This CDR3 is 15 amino acids long. The germline V gene has CDR1 MDHEN and CDR2 SYDVKM. For the CDR3, the DNA is TGTGCCAGCAGTTCCGGGACTAGCTATTACCACGAGCAGTACTTC. Protein product: CASSSGTSYYHEQYF.

The chain carries TRBV19 and TRBJ2-3, with a tentative D call TRBD1 (6 bases). Trimming took 8 bases from V and 2 from J, leaving 20 bases between them. The CDR3 length is 16 residues. The germline V gene has CDR1 LNHDA and CDR2 SQIVND (reference sequence). This CDR3 is CASSRQDRKDTDTQYF. In DNA form, the CDR3 reads TGTGCCAGTTCAAGACAGGACCGAAAAGACACAGATACGCAGTATTTT.

The V call is TRBV7-3, the J call TRBJ2-2, with D maybe TRBD2 (5 bases). Germline CDR1 and CDR2: SGHTA and FQGTGA. Trimming took off 8 bases at V and 6 bases at J, with 19 bases between the two ends. CDR3 length equals 15 residues. This chain's CDR3 is CASRLSLARPGELFF. The CDR3 nucleotides read TGTGCCAGCCGACTTAGTCTAGCTCGCCCCGGGGAGCTGTTTTTT.

The chain uses TRBV25-1 and TRBJ1-1; 11 positions agree with TRBD1. There are 17 residues in the CDR3. Germline V gene sequence: CDR1 MGHDK, CDR2 SYGVNS. V lost 4 bases, J lost 5 bases, and 12 bases stayed unmatched. The CDR3, as DNA: TGTGCCAGCAGTGCACCCCGGACAGGGGGCAAGGGGACTGAAGCTTTCTTT. This translates into CASSAPRTGGKGTEAFF.

The rearrangement links TRBV5-5 to TRBJ1-1; the match to TRBD1 covers 8 bases. Losses at the gene ends were 2 bases for V and 0 bases for J; bases not matched to a gene: 6. CDR1 and CDR2 from the germline V gene are SGHKS and YYEKEE (reference sequence). The CDR3 covers 16 residues. The CDR3 DNA reads as TGTGCCAGCAGCTTCCACTCGGACAGGGTGAACACTGAAGCTTTCTTT. Amino acids: CASSFHSDRVNTEAFF.

The V and J genes are TRBV10-3 and TRBJ1-1; D call uncertain. From germline, CDR1 is ENHRY and CDR2 SYGVKD. Trimming shortened V by 8 bases and J by 0 bases, and 10 bases separated the two germline ends. The CDR3 loop spans 13 amino acids. The DNA of the CDR3 is TGTGCCATCGGACGAGACATGAACACTGAAGCTTTCTTT. As protein: CAIGRDMNTEAFF.